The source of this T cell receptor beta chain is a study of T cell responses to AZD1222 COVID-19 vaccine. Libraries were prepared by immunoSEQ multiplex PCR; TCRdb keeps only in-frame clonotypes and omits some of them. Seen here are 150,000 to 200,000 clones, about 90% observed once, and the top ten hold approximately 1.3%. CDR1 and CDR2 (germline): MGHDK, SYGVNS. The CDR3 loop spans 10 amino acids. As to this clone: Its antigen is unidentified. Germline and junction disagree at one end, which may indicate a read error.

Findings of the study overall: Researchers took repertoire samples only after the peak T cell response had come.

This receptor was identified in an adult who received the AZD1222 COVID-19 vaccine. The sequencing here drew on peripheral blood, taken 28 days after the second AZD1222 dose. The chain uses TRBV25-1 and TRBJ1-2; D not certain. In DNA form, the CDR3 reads TGTGCCAGCAGTCATTATAGGAGACCCTTC. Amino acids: CASSHYRRPF.